Listed below are T cell receptor beta chains from one sample, sequenced in a study of CD8+CD57+ T cells in acquired aplastic anemia. TCRdb reprocessed the reads via MiXCR and lists one record per CDR3 protein. The table lists under 200,000 distinct CDR3 sequences, around half of them singletons. The source material was sorted CD4+, CD8+, or CD8+CD57+ T cells (not recorded which) from PBMCs. These receptor sequences come from a human donor with aplastic anemia. CDR3s include the opening cysteine and the closing phenylalanine or tryptophan. Each record gives: CDR3 protein, CDR3 DNA, J gene, D gene, clone size, V gene. A D gene is named only where the DNA matches it firmly. Not all rows give a size; the values are once, few, many and, for expanded clones, a class.

CDR3: CASSQLSGGGYEQYF
DNA: TGCGCCAGCAGCCAACTGAGCGGTGGCGGCTACGAGCAGTACTTC
J: TRBJ2-7
D: -
size: -
V: TRBV4-3

CDR3: CASSESGIYGYTF
DNA: TGTGCCAGCAGTGAAAGCGGGATATATGGCTACACCTTC
J: TRBJ1-2
D: -
size: once
V: TRBV2

CDR3: CAISEPGQGREQYF
DNA: TGTGCCATCAGTGAACCGGGACAGGGTCGCGAGCAGTACTTC
J: TRBJ2-7
D: TRBD1
size: many
V: TRBV10-3

CDR3: CASSRGQNTGELFF
DNA: TGTGCCAGTAGTAGGGGACAAAACACCGGGGAGCTGTTTTTT
J: TRBJ2-2
D: -
size: once
V: TRBV19

CDR3: CASSEAGREGEQFF
DNA: TGTGCCAGTAGTGAAGCCGGGAGGGAAGGTGAGCAGTTCTTC
J: TRBJ2-1
D: TRBD2
size: -
V: TRBV19

CDR3: CSARNYLSLQETQYF
DNA: TGCAGTGCTAGAAATTACCTGAGCCTCCAAGAGACCCAGTACTTC
J: TRBJ2-5
D: -
size: few
V: TRBV20-1

CDR3: CSATDLSGGNQPQHF
DNA: TGCAGTGCTACAGATCTCTCGGGGGGCAATCAGCCCCAGCATTTT
J: TRBJ1-5
D: -
size: once
V: TRBV20-1

CDR3: CSVEGLERYNEQFF
DNA: TGCAGCGTTGAAGGGTTGGAGCGTTACAATGAGCAGTTCTTC
J: TRBJ2-1
D: -
size: -
V: TRBV29-1

CDR3: CASSFRTVTETFF
DNA: TGTGCCAGCAGCTTCCGGACAGTAACTGAGACTTTCTTT
J: TRBJ1-1
D: -
size: once
V: TRBV7-6

CDR3: CASSMGGLNYGYTF
DNA: TGTGCCAGTAGTATGGGGGGATTGAACTATGGCTACACCTTC
J: TRBJ1-2
D: -
size: -
V: TRBV19

CDR3: CATSESGTGGQPQHF
DNA: TGTGCCACCAGTGAGTCAGGGACAGGGGGTCAGCCCCAGCATTTT
J: TRBJ1-5
D: TRBD1
size: -
V: TRBV24-1

CDR3: CASSVDSRRDGEKLFF
DNA: TGTGCCAGCAGCGTAGACTCAAGAAGGGATGGAGAAAAACTGTTTTTT
J: TRBJ1-4
D: -
size: many
V: TRBV9

CDR3: CASNMGLARAGETQYF
DNA: TGCGCCAGCAACATGGGACTAGCGAGGGCGGGAGAGACCCAGTACTTC
J: TRBJ2-5
D: TRBD2
size: many
V: TRBV5-1